The 30 T cell receptor beta chains below come from one sample, sequenced in a study of human T cells and chemical hapten exposure. The time point was: patch test 3, about 24 weeks after DPC sensitization. Treatment defined: therapeutic diphenylcyclopropenone sensitization with weekly scalp DPC. Via MiXCR, TCRdb re-called the RACE reads, giving one row per CDR3 protein. The sample has about 160,000 distinct CDR3 sequences, about 27% seen once; the top ten hold around 2.3%. Specimen: whole blood, collected in connection with sensitization to the hapten diphenylcyclopropenone (DPC). All receptors come from a woman under 30 with alopecia areata. Some clones in this sample may be carry-over from other donors' samples.

In its sample, this clonotype ranks as medium-sized. The CDR3 nucleotides read TGCAGTGCTAGAGATCTAGGACAGGGTGGCGAAGTCGCTGAAGCTTTCTTT. Protein: CSARDLGQGGEVAEAFF. The chain has TRBV20-1 and TRBJ1-1, with 8 bases lining up with TRBD1. After removal of 0 bases from V and 6 bases from J, the junction contained 15 bases not matched to a gene. CDR1 and CDR2 (germline): DFQATT, SNEGSKA (reference sequence). The CDR3 length is 17 residues.

This clonotype was seen more than once but under ten times. The rearrangement links TRBV20-1 to TRBJ1-2; 10 positions match TRBD1. Germline CDR1 DFQATT, CDR2 SNEGSKA (reference sequence). Trimming cost V 5 bases and J 4 bases; bases outside gene matches: 4. The CDR3 extends over 13 amino acids. CDR3 coding DNA: TGCAGTGCTGATCGACAGGGGGCCTATGGCTACACCTTC. Translated, it gives CSADRQGAYGYTF.

This chain links TRBV2 with TRBJ1-1; D not certain. The germline V gene has CDR1 SNHLY and CDR2 FYNNEI. With 2 bases removed from V and 2 bases from J, the gap between germline ends came to 12 bases. The CDR3 loop spans 15 amino acids. CDR3 amino acids: CASSEIKSINTEAFF. CDR3 bases: TGTGCCAGCAGTGAAATTAAGAGTATCAACACTGAAGCTTTCTTT.

This clonotype showed up just a few times. In DNA, the CDR3 is TGCATGCTTCAGGTTGGGTACACTGAAGCTTTCTTT. It encodes CMLQVGYTEAFF. This chain joins TRBV20-1 and TRBJ1-1; no clear D gene. The V gene's germline CDR1 is DFQATT and CDR2 SNEGSKA (reference sequence). This CDR3 has 12 amino acids.

This clonotype was seen a few times. The rearrangement uses TRBV7-9 and TRBJ2-1; D is unclear. Germline CDR1 SEHNR, CDR2 FQNEAQ (reference sequence). Deletions cut 1 base from V and 8 bases from J, with 9 bases between. This CDR3 contains 13 residues. CDR3 sequence: CASSLVPLDEQFF. CDR3 nucleotides: TGTGCCAGCAGCTTAGTTCCCCTCGATGAGCAGTTCTTC.

The chain combines TRBV6-1 with TRBJ2-6, with D unresolved. CDR1 is MNHNS, CDR2 SASEGT, per germline. V gave up 6 bases and J gave up 0 bases, with 9 bases separating them. This CDR3 contains 15 residues. CDR3 amino acids: CASSAKSSGANVLTF. The DNA for the CDR3 is TGTGCCAGCAGCGCTAAGAGCTCTGGGGCCAACGTCCTGACTTTC.

This chain links TRBV13 with TRBJ2-2; TRBD2 is a possible D gene (5 bases). CDR1 and CDR2 from the germline V gene are PRHDT and FYEKMQ (reference sequence). Deletions cut 4 bases from V and 6 bases from J, with 12 bases between. The CDR3 is made up of 14 amino acids. The CDR3 sequence: CASSWAMGAGELFF. CDR3 nucleotides: TGTGCCAGCAGCTGGGCAATGGGAGCCGGGGAGCTGTTTTTT.

In this sample, this clonotype turned up a few times. The CDR3 sequence: CASRAGHDPDTQYF. The CDR3 nucleotides are TGTGCCAGCAGAGCGGGACATGACCCCGATACGCAGTATTTT. The chain is built from TRBV6-4 and TRBJ2-3; weak D call: TRBD2 (7 bases). The CDR3 consists of 14 residues. The V and J ends lost 6 bases and 6 bases respectively, with 16 bases between them. CDR1 MRHNA and CDR2 SNTAGT come from the germline V gene.

The V gene is TRBV5-4, the J gene TRBJ1-2; no clear D. The V and J ends lost 4 bases and 0 bases respectively, with 16 bases between them. The CDR3 extends over 16 amino acids. CDR1 and CDR2 (germline): SGHNT, YYREEE (reference sequence). CDR3 coding DNA: TGTGCCAGCAGCCGAGGCGGTACGGCCGCTAACTATGGCTACACCTTC. Its protein product is CASSRGGTAANYGYTF. The whole variable domain, remainder taken from reference TRBV5-4 and TRBJ1-2, is ETGVTQSPTHLIKTRGQQVTLRCSSQSGHNTVSWYQQALGQGPQFIFQYYREEENGRGNFPPRFSGLQFPNYSSELNVNALELDDSALYLCASSRGGTAANYGYTFGSGTRLTVV.

The rearrangement joins TRBV11-3 to TRBJ2-5, with 7 bases fitting TRBD1. V dropped 3 bases and J dropped 1; count of bases not matched to a gene: 5. The CDR3 has 15 amino acids. Germline V gives CDR1 SGHNT, CDR2 YENEEA. CDR3: CASSFSGQAQETQYF. For the CDR3, the DNA is TGTGCCAGCAGCTTTTCAGGACAGGCCCAAGAGACCCAGTACTTC.

The rearrangement uses TRBV4-2 and TRBJ2-7; TRBD2 aligns across 7 bases. V was clipped by 3 bases and J by 2 bases; unmatched bases: 4. The CDR3 is 14 amino acids. The germline gives CDR1 LGHNA, CDR2 YNFKEQ. In DNA, the CDR3 is TGTGCCAGCAGCCAGCAGGCGGGAGCCTACGAGCAGTACTTC. Its protein product is CASSQQAGAYEQYF.

This sequence joins TRBV7-9 and TRBJ2-7; D perhaps matches TRBD1 (6 bases). This CDR3 region has 15 residues. The germline gives CDR1 SEHNR, CDR2 FQNEAQ (reference sequence). V was pared by 1 base and J by 5 bases, with 15 bases between. The CDR3 here is CASSLVHRETNEQYF. CDR3 nucleotides: TGTGCCAGCAGCTTAGTACACAGGGAGACGAACGAGCAGTACTTC.

This clonotype was counted between two and nine times. The V and J genes are TRBV4-2 and TRBJ2-7, with a possible D match to TRBD1 (5 bases). The ends were cut back, 0 bases at V and 5 bases at J, with 14 bases in the middle. This CDR3 region has 15 residues. Germline V gene data show CDR1 as LGHNA and CDR2 as YNFKEQ. The CDR3 sequence: CASSQDGAESNEQYF. The CDR3 DNA is TGTGCCAGCAGCCAAGATGGGGCAGAATCCAACGAGCAGTACTTC.

The chain carries TRBV18 and TRBJ2-1, with 11 positions matching TRBD2. The CDR3 has 15 residues. CDR1 KGHSH and CDR2 LQKENI come from the germline V gene. The V gene end was trimmed by 0 bases and the J gene end by 8 bases; junction bases not matched to a gene: 3. The CDR3 DNA is TGTGCCAGCTCACCACCTCCTAGCGGGGGGTATGAGCAGTTCTTC. Its protein product is CASSPPPSGGYEQFF. The variable domain in full, with the rest retrieved from reference TRBV18 and TRBJ2-1, is NAGVMQNPRHLVRRRGQEARLRCSPMKGHSHVYWYRQLPEEGLKFMVYLQKENIIDESGMPKERFSAEFPKEGPSILRIQQVVRGDSAAYFCASSPPPSGGYEQFFGPGTRLTVL.

The chain has TRBV7-3 and TRBJ2-3, with TRBD2 matching 10 bases. CDR1 and CDR2 from the germline V gene are SGHTA and FQGTGA. The CDR3 spans 15 residues. Trimming removed 1 base from V and 9 bases from J; junction bases left unmatched: 7. CDR3 nucleotide sequence: TGTGCCAGCAGCTTAAAACCTAGCGGGGGCACGACGCAGTATTTT. It encodes CASSLKPSGGTTQYF.

This clonotype was seen more than once but under ten times. V usage is TRBV2 and J usage is TRBJ2-1, with a possible D match to TRBD2 (6 bases). Between the trimmed V and J ends, which lost 5 bases and 3 bases, there was a span of 14 bases. Germline lookup yields CDR1 SNHLY and CDR2 FYNNEI. This CDR3 has 15 residues. This CDR3 is CASSTAGRVYNEQFF. The CDR3 DNA reads as TGTGCCAGCAGTACGGCGGGAAGGGTCTACAATGAGCAGTTCTTC.

This sequence joins TRBV29-1 and TRBJ2-1; TRBD2 agrees at 9 bases. Trimming cost V 1 base and J 0 bases; bases outside gene matches: 1. Looked up from germline, CDR1 is SQVTM and CDR2 is ANQGSEA. The CDR3 has 15 amino acids. The CDR3, as DNA: TGCAGCGTTGAAGGCGGGAGGGCCTCCTACAATGAGCAGTTCTTC. This sequence encodes CSVEGGRASYNEQFF.

The chain combines TRBV5-1 with TRBJ1-4; D remains unclear. The V gene lost 7 bases and the J gene lost 8 bases, with 21 bases spanning the gap. Germline assignment: CDR1 SGHRS and CDR2 YFSETQ. This CDR3 is built from 15 residues. The CDR3 here is CASAPQEVRTEKLFF. In nucleotides, the CDR3 is TGCGCCAGCGCGCCTCAGGAGGTGCGGACCGAAAAACTGTTTTTT.

This clonotype was observed a handful of times. The chain links TRBV6-2 or TRBV6-3 to TRBJ1-6; D is undetermined. Between the trimmed V and J ends, which lost 7 bases and 10 bases, there was a span of 17 bases. The V gene's germline CDR1 is MNHEY and CDR2 SVGEGT. This CDR3 comprises 14 residues. CDR3 DNA: TGTGCCAGCACCACGGTTGGAGGGAGCTCACCCCTCCACTTT. It codes for CASTTVGGSSPLHF.

The chain is built from TRBV20-1 and TRBJ2-7, with D maybe TRBD2 (5 bases). This CDR3 contains 12 residues. V shed 5 bases and J shed 0 bases, with 8 bases lying between them. CDR1 and CDR2 (germline): DFQATT, SNEGSKA (reference sequence). CDR3 in DNA: TGCAGTGCTTATCGGGACTCCTACGAGCAGTACTTC. The encoded protein is CSAYRDSYEQYF.

This clonotype was observed a handful of times. The chain carries TRBV28 and TRBJ2-3; TRBD1 is a possible D gene (5 bases). Germline CDR1 and CDR2: MDHEN and SYDVKM. The CDR3 consists of 12 residues. Trimming shortened V by 6 bases and J by 9 bases, and 13 bases separated the two germline ends. The CDR3: CASSLRAKTQYF. Here the CDR3 DNA reads TGTGCCAGCAGCCTCAGGGCCAAAACGCAGTATTTT.

This chain connects TRBV2 to TRBJ1-1, with no clear D. CDR1 SNHLY and CDR2 FYNNEI come from the germline V gene. The CDR3 extends over 13 amino acids. The ends were cut back, 8 bases at V and 4 bases at J, with 14 bases in the middle. The CDR3 here is CASDDSRGTEAFF. Written as DNA, the CDR3 is TGTGCCAGCGATGATTCTCGAGGCACTGAAGCTTTCTTT.

The V and J genes are TRBV7-2 and TRBJ2-6, with 11 positions matching TRBD2. Germline V gene data show CDR1 as SGHTA and CDR2 as FQGNSA. The CDR3 has 19 residues. V was clipped by 5 bases and J by 4 bases; unmatched bases: 13. CDR3 sequence: CASSPRGSSGRSGANVLTF. In DNA, the CDR3 is TGTGCCAGCAGCCCCAGAGGATCTAGCGGGAGGTCCGGGGCCAACGTCCTGACTTTC.

Notes on this clonotype: At one end, the junction sequence differs from germline, possibly due to a read error. J is TRBJ1-5 and V is TRBV6-2 or TRBV6-3; D is undetermined. CDR1 is MNHEY and CDR2 is SVGEGT in the germline V gene. The CDR3 runs 14 residues. The CDR3 DNA reads TGTGCTAGCAGTTGGACTTATAGCAATCAGCCCCAGCATTTT. Its translation: CASSWTYSNQPQHF.

As regards this clonotype: This may stem from a read error, because a much larger clone lies one nucleotide away. The chain combines TRBV7-9 with TRBJ1-1; D unclear. The CDR3 loop spans 11 amino acids. CDR1 and CDR2 from the germline V gene are SEHNR and FQNEAQ (reference sequence). The CDR3 region has the DNA TGTGCCAGCAGCTCGGAAGCGGTGGCTGTCTTT. This sequence encodes CASSSEAVAVF.

The chain has TRBV12-5 and TRBJ1-1; D is ambiguous. The CDR3 has 11 amino acids. Germline CDR1 and CDR2: LGHNT and FRNRAP. Trimming cost V 8 bases and J 3 bases, with 7 bases left between them. CDR3 residues: CASLGDTEAFF. In nucleotides, the CDR3 is TGTGCTAGTCTTGGGGACACTGAAGCTTTCTTT. Together with reference TRBV12-5 and TRBJ1-1, the CDR3 gives the full variable domain: DARVTQTPRHKVTEMGQEVTMRCQPILGHNTVFWYRQTMMQGLELLAYFRNRAPLDDSGMPKDRFSAEMPDATLATLKIQPSEPRDSAVYFCASLGDTEAFFGQGTRLTVV.

In its sample, this clonotype was seen a few times. The chain combines TRBV28 with TRBJ2-7; D is perhaps TRBD2 (5 bases). This CDR3 has 15 amino acids. V was clipped by 6 bases and J by 3 bases, with 18 bases between them. CDR1 and CDR2 (germline): MDHEN, SYDVKM. The CDR3 nucleotides read TGTGCCAGCAGCCTACGAGGACTCAAGGACTACGAGCAGTACTTC. Residues: CASSLRGLKDYEQYF.

This clonotype appeared a few times. This sequence joins TRBV4-1 and TRBJ2-5, with D possibly being TRBD1 (7 bases). Germline V gene sequence: CDR1 MGHRA, CDR2 YSYEKL. CDR3 length: 15 amino acids. V was cut by 0 bases and J by 3 bases, with 11 bases left in between. Written as DNA, the CDR3 is TGCGCCAGCAGCCAAGATGGAGGGACAGAAGAGACCCAGTACTTC. Protein: CASSQDGGTEETQYF.

This chain joins TRBV6-2 or TRBV6-3 and TRBJ1-5; no clear D. The CDR3 totals 19 residues. V gave up 8 bases and J gave up 0 bases, with 26 bases separating them. Germline V CDR1 and CDR2: MNHEY, SVGEGT. The CDR3 nucleotides read TGTGCCAGCTCGGATATTGGGATCCGGGCCATATATAGCAATCAGCCCCAGCATTTT. It specifies CASSDIGIRAIYSNQPQHF.

This clonotype was counted many times. The gene calls are TRBV7-2 and TRBJ1-1; 7 bases match TRBD1. The CDR3 sequence is 16 residues long. The ends lost 4 bases at V and 7 bases at J; junction bases unmatched: 15. CDR1 is SGHTA, CDR2 FQGNSA, per germline. This CDR3 is CASSSQGRQGRYEAFF. The CDR3 DNA reads as TGTGCCAGCAGCTCACAGGGGAGACAGGGACGCTATGAAGCTTTCTTT. Variable domain in full (rest from reference TRBV7-2 and TRBJ1-1): GAGVSQSPSNKVTEKGKDVELRCDPISGHTALYWYRQSLGQGLEFLIYFQGNSAPDKSGLPSDRFSAERTGGSVSTLTIQRTQQEDSAVYLCASSSQGRQGRYEAFFGQGTRLTVV.